The rows below give T cell receptor beta chains drawn from one sample of a study of blood T cell repertoires in COVID-19. Assay: immunoSEQ multiplex PCR; the TCRdb copy retains only in-frame clones and omits some. The sample consists of under 200,000 clones, around 82% of them appearing once. The sample taken for sequencing was PBMCs or T cells enriched from blood (not recorded which). The receptors were sampled from a woman aged 55-70 years with acute COVID-19. Both conserved end residues are part of each CDR3. Fields, in order: D gene, J gene, V gene, clone size, CDR3 protein, CDR3 DNA. The D gene is left open where the match is weak. The size of a clone is reported for some rows only, either as once, few or many, or as a class for expanded clones.

d_gene: TRBD2
j_gene: TRBJ2-3
v_gene: TRBV4-2
abundance: -
CDR3aa: CASSQDLRGGTDTQYF
CDR3nt: TGTGCCAGCAGCCAAGATCTCCGGGGGGGCACAGATACGCAGTATTTT

d_gene: -
j_gene: TRBJ2-7
v_gene: TRBV6-2/TRBV6-3
abundance: -
CDR3aa: CASSYGSTGSYEQYF
CDR3nt: TGTGCCAGCAGTTACGGGTCCACGGGTTCCTACGAGCAGTACTTC

d_gene: TRBD2
j_gene: TRBJ2-7
v_gene: TRBV18
abundance: -
CDR3aa: CASSQGGSGYEQYF
CDR3nt: TGTGCCAGCTCACAAGGCGGGAGTGGGTACGAGCAGTACTTC

d_gene: -
j_gene: TRBJ2-3
v_gene: TRBV5-4
abundance: -
CDR3aa: CASSLDRSTDTQYF
CDR3nt: TGTGCCAGCAGCTTGGACAGATCCACAGATACGCAGTATTTT

d_gene: -
j_gene: TRBJ1-5
v_gene: TRBV19
abundance: -
CDR3aa: CASRVAVSNQPQHF
CDR3nt: TGTGCCAGTAGAGTGGCTGTTAGCAATCAGCCCCAGCATTTT

d_gene: -
j_gene: TRBJ1-2
v_gene: TRBV3-1/TRBV3-2
abundance: -
CDR3aa: CASSYRGDYGYTF
CDR3nt: TGTGCCAGCAGTTATCGGGGGGATTATGGCTACACCTTC

d_gene: TRBD2
j_gene: TRBJ2-3
v_gene: TRBV11-3
abundance: few
CDR3aa: CASSLGERESTDTQYF
CDR3nt: TGTGCCAGCAGCTTAGGGGAGCGGGAAAGCACAGATACGCAGTATTTT

d_gene: TRBD2
j_gene: TRBJ2-3
v_gene: TRBV3-1/TRBV3-2
abundance: -
CDR3aa: CASRPSGGRLDTQYF
CDR3nt: TGTGCCAGCAGACCTAGCGGGGGACGTTTAGATACGCAGTATTTT

d_gene: -
j_gene: TRBJ1-6
v_gene: TRBV28
abundance: -
CDR3aa: CASRHGWGPSSYNSPLHF
CDR3nt: TGTGCCAGCCGGCATGGGTGGGGGCCCAGCTCCTATAATTCACCCCTCCACTTT

d_gene: TRBD1
j_gene: TRBJ1-5
v_gene: TRBV19
abundance: -
CDR3aa: CASSLEGQGIAVGQPQHF
CDR3nt: TGTGCCAGTAGTCTAGAGGGACAGGGAATCGCGGTAGGCCAGCCCCAGCATTTT

d_gene: TRBD1
j_gene: TRBJ1-1
v_gene: TRBV5-1
abundance: -
CDR3aa: CASTTGGTEAFF
CDR3nt: TGCGCCAGCACCACAGGGGGCACTGAAGCTTTCTTT

d_gene: TRBD2
j_gene: TRBJ2-5
v_gene: TRBV12-3/TRBV12-4
abundance: -
CDR3aa: CASSATSMETQYF
CDR3nt: TGTGCCAGCAGTGCGACTAGCATGGAGACCCAGTACTTC

d_gene: TRBD2
j_gene: TRBJ2-3
v_gene: TRBV6-2/TRBV6-3
abundance: -
CDR3aa: CASSPGLETDTQYF
CDR3nt: TGTGCCAGCAGTCCCGGACTAGAAACAGATACGCAGTATTTT

d_gene: -
j_gene: TRBJ1-6
v_gene: TRBV5-4
abundance: -
CDR3aa: CASSADNPSSYNSPLHF
CDR3nt: TGTGCCAGCAGCGCGGACAACCCGAGCTCCTATAATTCACCCCTCCACTTT

d_gene: -
j_gene: TRBJ2-1
v_gene: TRBV10-3
abundance: -
CDR3aa: CAIAPQGHSYNEQFF
CDR3nt: TGTGCCATCGCCCCCCAGGGTCATTCCTACAATGAGCAGTTCTTC

d_gene: TRBD1
j_gene: TRBJ2-5
v_gene: TRBV7-9
abundance: once
CDR3aa: CASSVTGTSGTQYF
CDR3nt: TGTGCCAGCAGCGTGACAGGGACCTCCGGGACCCAGTACTTC

d_gene: -
j_gene: TRBJ1-1
v_gene: TRBV12-3/TRBV12-4
abundance: -
CDR3aa: CASSGHPNTEAFF
CDR3nt: TGTGCCAGCAGTGGACACCCGAACACTGAAGCTTTCTTT

d_gene: -
j_gene: TRBJ2-3
v_gene: TRBV7-6
abundance: -
CDR3aa: CASRHRVTDTQYF
CDR3nt: TGTGCCAGCAGGCACAGGGTAACAGATACGCAGTATTTT

d_gene: -
j_gene: TRBJ2-3
v_gene: TRBV30
abundance: -
CDR3aa: CAWNREIKTDTQYF
CDR3nt: TGTGCCTGGAACCGAGAGATTAAGACAGATACGCAGTATTTT

d_gene: -
j_gene: TRBJ2-7
v_gene: TRBV19
abundance: -
CDR3aa: CASSIGWRGSYEQYF
CDR3nt: TGTGCCAGTAGTATAGGTTGGCGCGGCTCCTACGAGCAGTACTTC

d_gene: TRBD2
j_gene: TRBJ2-5
v_gene: TRBV4-2
abundance: -
CDR3aa: CASSRSGSGRGGETQYF
CDR3nt: TGTGCCAGCAGCCGAAGCGGTAGCGGGAGAGGGGGGGAGACCCAGTACTTC

d_gene: -
j_gene: TRBJ1-4
v_gene: TRBV19
abundance: -
CDR3aa: CASMGAASTNEKLFF
CDR3nt: TGTGCCAGTATGGGGGCAGCCTCAACTAATGAAAAACTGTTTTTT

d_gene: TRBD1
j_gene: TRBJ2-1
v_gene: TRBV10-3
abundance: -
CDR3aa: CAISESEQGAGNEQFF
CDR3nt: TGTGCCATCAGTGAGTCGGAACAGGGGGCAGGGAATGAGCAGTTCTTC

d_gene: -
j_gene: TRBJ1-1
v_gene: TRBV7-9
abundance: -
CDR3aa: CASSLNGRRAFF
CDR3nt: TGTGCCAGCAGCTTAAACGGGAGAAGAGCTTTCTTT

d_gene: TRBD1
j_gene: TRBJ2-2
v_gene: TRBV2
abundance: -
CDR3aa: CASSKDRGSNTGELFF
CDR3nt: TGTGCCAGCAGTAAGGACAGGGGATCGAACACCGGGGAGCTGTTTTTT

d_gene: TRBD1
j_gene: TRBJ1-3
v_gene: TRBV4-1
abundance: -
CDR3aa: CASSVRTGSGNTIYF
CDR3nt: TGCGCCAGCAGCGTCCGGACAGGGTCTGGAAACACCATATATTTT

d_gene: -
j_gene: TRBJ1-2
v_gene: TRBV6-5
abundance: -
CDR3aa: CASSSTGLYGYTF
CDR3nt: TGTGCCAGCAGTTCCACAGGCTTATATGGCTACACCTTC

d_gene: -
j_gene: TRBJ1-2
v_gene: TRBV9
abundance: -
CDR3aa: CASRTENEAGYTF
CDR3nt: TGTGCCAGCCGGACAGAGAATGAGGCTGGCTACACCTTC

d_gene: TRBD1
j_gene: TRBJ1-5
v_gene: TRBV4-2
abundance: -
CDR3aa: CASSQRQGLTKMGNQPQHF
CDR3nt: TGTGCCAGCAGCCAACGACAGGGATTAACTAAGATGGGCAATCAGCCCCAGCATTTT

d_gene: -
j_gene: TRBJ1-1
v_gene: TRBV4-3
abundance: -
CDR3aa: CASSPGSTEAFF
CDR3nt: TGCGCCAGCAGCCCAGGGTCGACTGAAGCTTTCTTT

d_gene: -
j_gene: TRBJ1-2
v_gene: TRBV27
abundance: -
CDR3aa: CASSRTGGAYGYTF
CDR3nt: TGTGCCAGCAGTAGGACGGGTGGGGCCTATGGCTACACCTTC

d_gene: TRBD2
j_gene: TRBJ2-7
v_gene: TRBV3-1/TRBV3-2
abundance: -
CDR3aa: CASSHGTSGHKAEQYF
CDR3nt: TGTGCCAGCAGCCACGGGACTAGCGGACATAAAGCCGAGCAGTACTTC

d_gene: TRBD1
j_gene: TRBJ1-1
v_gene: TRBV3-1/TRBV3-2
abundance: -
CDR3aa: CASSDRGRWAEAFF
CDR3nt: TGTGCCAGCAGTGACAGGGGGCGGTGGGCTGAAGCTTTCTTT

d_gene: TRBD2
j_gene: TRBJ2-5
v_gene: TRBV7-2
abundance: -
CDR3aa: CASSPTAGAAETQYF
CDR3nt: TGTGCCAGCAGCCCCACAGCGGGAGCAGCGGAGACCCAGTACTTC

d_gene: -
j_gene: TRBJ1-6
v_gene: TRBV11-2
abundance: -
CDR3aa: CASTPLQGNSPLHF
CDR3nt: TGTGCCAGCACCCCCCTTCAGGGAAATTCACCCCTCCACTTT

d_gene: TRBD2
j_gene: TRBJ2-1
v_gene: TRBV7-7
abundance: -
CDR3aa: CASSLARTSGLDNEQFF
CDR3nt: TGTGCCAGCAGCTTAGCCCGGACTAGCGGGCTCGACAATGAGCAGTTCTTC

d_gene: TRBD1
j_gene: TRBJ1-6
v_gene: TRBV7-2
abundance: -
CDR3aa: CASSSKPGTGKYSPLHF
CDR3nt: TGTGCCAGCAGCTCTAAACCAGGGACAGGGAAATACTCACCCCTCCACTTT

d_gene: TRBD1
j_gene: TRBJ2-1
v_gene: TRBV6-5
abundance: -
CDR3aa: CASSTGQGGNEQFF
CDR3nt: TGTGCCAGCAGTACCGGACAGGGAGGCAATGAGCAGTTCTTC

d_gene: -
j_gene: TRBJ2-5
v_gene: TRBV28
abundance: -
CDR3aa: CASNRNSQETQYF
CDR3nt: TGTGCCAGCAATCGGAACAGCCAAGAGACCCAGTACTTC

d_gene: -
j_gene: TRBJ2-7
v_gene: TRBV5-1
abundance: -
CDR3aa: CASTSTLDEQYF
CDR3nt: TGCGCCAGCACCTCGACACTGGACGAGCAGTACTTC